The source of this T cell receptor beta chain is a study of human T cells and chemical hapten exposure. Study at large: Across the whole study, which lasted roughly 24 weeks, patients were given diphenylcyclopropenone on the scalp once a week. From small differences in pooled library volume came most of the variation in per-sample TCR yields.

Time point: patch test 2, 6 weeks after DPC sensitization. Treatment in this sample: therapeutic diphenylcyclopropenone sensitization with weekly scalp DPC. The study drew its donors from alopecia patients who were 18 to 70 years old and suitable for DPC. V lost 4 bases and J lost 4, with 16 bases in between. CDR1 is SGHRS and CDR2 is YFSETQ in the germline V gene. This CDR3 is built from 15 residues. Individual cDNA molecules in this library carried unique molecular identifiers. TCRdb reprocessed the RACE reads via MiXCR and lists one record per CDR3 protein. The sample records hundreds of thousands of distinct CDR3 sequences, roughly 6% being singletons.

Sequenced material: whole blood, taken in connection with sensitization to the hapten diphenylcyclopropenone (DPC). This clonotype was sampled from a woman younger than 30 with alopecia areata. Some clones in this sample may be carry-over from other donors' samples. The rearrangement joins TRBV5-1 to TRBJ2-3; maybe TRBD1 (5 bases). In DNA form, the CDR3 reads TGCGCCAGCAGCCCTCCGGACACCTGGGCAGATACGCAGTATTTT. This gives the protein CASSPPDTWADTQYF.